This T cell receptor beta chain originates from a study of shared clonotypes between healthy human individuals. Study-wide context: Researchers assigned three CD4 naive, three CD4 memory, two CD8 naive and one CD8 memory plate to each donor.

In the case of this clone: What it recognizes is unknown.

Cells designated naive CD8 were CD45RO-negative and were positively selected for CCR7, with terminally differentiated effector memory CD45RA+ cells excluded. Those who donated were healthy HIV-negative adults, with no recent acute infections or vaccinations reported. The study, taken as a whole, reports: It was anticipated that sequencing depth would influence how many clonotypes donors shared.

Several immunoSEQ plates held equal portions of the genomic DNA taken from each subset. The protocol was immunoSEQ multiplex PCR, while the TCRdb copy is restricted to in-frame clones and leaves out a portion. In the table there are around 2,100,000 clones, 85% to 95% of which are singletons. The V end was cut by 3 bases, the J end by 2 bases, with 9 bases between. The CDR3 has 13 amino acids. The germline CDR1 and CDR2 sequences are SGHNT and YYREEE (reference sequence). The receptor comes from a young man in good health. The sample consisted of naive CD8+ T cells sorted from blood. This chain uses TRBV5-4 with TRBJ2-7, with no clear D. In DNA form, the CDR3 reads TGTGCCAGCAGCTCGACACATACCTACGAGCAGTACTTC. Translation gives CASSSTHTYEQYF.